Included here is one TCR beta chain sequence, with context. 13 Jbeta primers and 60 Vbeta primers were used for the PCR. Profiled with immunoSEQ multiplex PCR; TCRdb holds only in-frame clones, not every one. The top ten clones hold 1.5% to 1.7% of a sample with some 190,000 clones, roughly 82% of them seen once. These data belong to a study of cytomegalovirus exposure and HLA in healthy donors. Germline CDR1 MDHEN, CDR2 SYDVKM. This CDR3 spans 15 amino acids. Trimming took 7 bases from V and 2 from J; bases not matched to a gene: 9. The sequence was collected from a middle-aged man in good health and CMV-seronegative. This chain links TRBV28 with TRBJ2-7; 9 positions match TRBD1. Sequencing was done on a sample of PBMCs. CDR3 in amino acids: CASTSSGTGTYEQYF. In DNA form, the CDR3 reads TGTGCCAGCACCTCATCCGGGACAGGGACCTACGAGCAGTACTTC.